The 28 T cell receptor beta chains in this list originate from one sample, sequenced in a study of cytomegalovirus exposure and HLA in healthy donors. Amplification used 60 Vbeta primers and 13 Jbeta primers. TCRdb's table, derived via immunoSEQ multiplex PCR, lists solely in-frame clones and lacks some. The table includes 150,000 to 200,000 clones, approximately 80% detected once. Sequenced input: PBMCs. These receptors came from a man aged 18-30 years in good health and CMV-seropositive.

V usage is TRBV2 and J usage is TRBJ1-4; D not certain. Between the trimmed V and J ends, which lost 1 base and 7 bases, there was a span of 13 bases. The CDR3 extends over 15 amino acids. From germline, CDR1 is SNHLY and CDR2 FYNNEI. The CDR3 region has the DNA TGTGCCAGCAGTGAAGATTACGGGGTTGTTGAAAAACTGTTTTTT. Residues: CASSEDYGVVEKLFF. Drawing the rest from reference TRBV2 and TRBJ1-4, the complete variable domain is EPEVTQTPSHQVTQMGQEVILRCVPISNHLYFYWYRQILGQKVEFLVSFYNNEISEKSEIFDDQFSVERPDGSNFTLKIRSTKLEDSAMYFCASSEDYGVVEKLFFGSGTQLSVL.

The gene calls are TRBV19 and TRBJ1-1; 7 nucleotides match TRBD1. V shed 6 bases, J shed 4 bases, and the junction held 11 bases outside the gene matches. The CDR3 consists of 15 residues. Germline V lookup: CDR1 LNHDA, CDR2 SQIVND (reference sequence). The CDR3 is CASSRRGRGITEAFF. The CDR3 nucleotides are TGTGCCAGTAGCCGTCGGGGCAGGGGGATCACTGAAGCTTTCTTT.

The chain joins TRBV7-9 to TRBJ2-1, with 8 bases aligning to TRBD2. The CDR3 has 13 residues. The trim removed 10 bases at V and 0 bases at J, leaving 2 bases unmatched. Germline lookup yields CDR1 SEHNR and CDR2 FQNEAQ (reference sequence). CDR3 amino acids: CATGTSSYNEQFF. The CDR3 DNA reads as TGTGCCACCGGGACTAGCTCCTACAATGAGCAGTTCTTC.

The chain employs TRBV6-1 and TRBJ1-1; D uncertain. The CDR3 loop spans 15 amino acids. The germline V and J ends were trimmed by 6 bases and 1 base, with 15 bases remaining between them. CDR1 is MNHNS, CDR2 SASEGT, per germline. Here the CDR3 reads CASRSAASGNTEAFF. The CDR3 bases are TGTGCCAGCAGATCAGCCGCCTCGGGGAACACTGAAGCTTTCTTT.

This clone has more than one count but fewer than ten. The gene calls are TRBV19 and TRBJ1-5; 10 bases agree with TRBD1. The CDR3 sequence is 15 residues long. Germline lookup yields CDR1 LNHDA and CDR2 SQIVND (reference sequence). V was clipped by 6 bases and J by 5 bases; unmatched bases: 7. DNA of the CDR3: TGTGCCAGTAGGAAAGACAGGGGGCGGGATCAGCCCCAGCATTTT. Amino acids: CASRKDRGRDQPQHF.

In DNA, the CDR3 is TGCGCCAGCAGCCTGCACCGGGAGATAGGCCAGCCCCAGCATTTT. This sequence encodes CASSLHREIGQPQHF. This sequence joins TRBV4-1 and TRBJ1-5; the D is unclear. Germline values: CDR1 MGHRA, CDR2 YSYEKL. The CDR3 sequence is 15 residues long. Trimming pared 4 bases from V and 7 bases from J, leaving 17 bases between.

This clone has a single count. The chain couples TRBV6-4 to TRBJ1-2, with TRBD1 identical over 7 bases. Per the germline V gene, CDR1 is MRHNA and CDR2 is SNTAGT. With V trimmed by 4 bases and J by 0 bases, 2 bases remained unmatched. The CDR3 has 14 amino acids. The CDR3 sequence: CASSADRTNYGYTF. In nucleotides, the CDR3 is TGTGCCAGCAGTGCGGACAGGACTAACTATGGCTACACCTTC.

This rearrangement joins TRBV11-2 to TRBJ2-1; TRBD1 matches 9 bases. There are 15 residues in the CDR3. The V gene end was trimmed by 5 bases and the J gene end by 3 bases; junction bases not matched to a gene: 5. Germline-derived CDR1 and CDR2 are SGHAT and FQNNGV. The chain's CDR3 is CASSKDRGNYNEQFF. The DNA for the CDR3 is TGTGCCAGCAGCAAGGACAGGGGCAACTACAATGAGCAGTTCTTC.

CDR3 in amino acids: CASSEKTSGYTGELFF. The CDR3 DNA reads as TGTGCCAGCAGTGAAAAGACTAGCGGATACACCGGGGAGCTGTTTTTT. V is TRBV6-1 and J is TRBJ2-2; 9 positions agree with TRBD2. This CDR3 comprises 16 residues. The germline CDR1 and CDR2 sequences are MNHNS and SASEGT. V dropped 2 bases and J dropped 3; count of bases not matched to a gene: 4.

The genes are TRBV14 and TRBJ2-2; the D is unclear. CDR1 and CDR2 from the germline V gene are SGHDN and FVKESK. This CDR3 has 16 residues. V lost 4 bases and J 0 bases, leaving 12 bases between the germline ends. CDR3 loop: CASSRLPRTNTGELFF. The CDR3 nucleotides are TGTGCCAGCAGCCGTCTTCCGCGGACGAACACCGGGGAGCTGTTTTTT.

The chain combines TRBV7-6 with TRBJ2-2, with 12 nucleotides matching TRBD2. The V gene end was trimmed by 5 bases and the J gene end by 7 bases; junction bases not matched to a gene: 8. Germline V lookup: CDR1 SGHVS, CDR2 FNYEAQ. The CDR3 sequence is 16 residues long. The CDR3 region has the DNA TGTGCCAGCAGCGCGCGACTAGCGGGGGAGGGCGGGGAGCTGTTTTTT. Translated: CASSARLAGEGGELFF.

V is TRBV6-6 and J is TRBJ2-1; tentatively, D is TRBD1 (6 bases). CDR3 length equals 12 residues. Trimming left V 11 bases short and J 6 bases short, with 14 bases between. In germline, CDR1 is MNHNY, CDR2 SVGAGI (reference sequence). CDR3 in amino acids: CAGGTGPNEQFF. In DNA, the CDR3 is TGTGCCGGAGGCACAGGGCCCAATGAGCAGTTCTTC.

The chain recombines TRBV27 with TRBJ2-1; D unresolved. Per the germline V gene, CDR1 is MNHEY and CDR2 is SMNVEV (reference sequence). V was shortened by 2 bases and J by 9 bases, with 8 bases between the two germline ends. The CDR3 loop spans 12 amino acids. The CDR3, as DNA: TGTGCCAGCAGTTTACCCCCAGGTGAGCAGTTCTTC. It specifies CASSLPPGEQFF.

This chain links TRBV19 with TRBJ1-1, with 7 bases aligning to TRBD1. CDR1 LNHDA and CDR2 SQIVND come from the germline V gene (reference sequence). Trimming cost V 5 bases and J 9 bases; bases outside gene matches: 12. The CDR3 totals 14 residues. The CDR3: CASSEGQTNIKAFF. The CDR3 nucleotides read TGTGCCAGTAGTGAGGGACAGACAAATATTAAAGCTTTCTTT. The full variable domain, with the rest looked up from reference TRBV19 and TRBJ1-1, is DGGITQSPKYLFRKEGQNVTLSCEQNLNHDAMYWYRQDPGQGLRLIYYSQIVNDFQKGDIAEGYSVSREKKESFPLTVTSAQKNPTAFYLCASSEGQTNIKAFFGQGTRLTVV.

This clone was seen once. V and J are TRBV9 and TRBJ2-6; weak D call: TRBD1 (5 bases). Germline-derived CDR1 and CDR2 are SGDLS and YYNGEE. The CDR3 totals 17 residues. V lost 1 base, J lost 0 bases, and 11 bases lay in between. Here the CDR3 reads CASSVIGHLSGANVLTF. CDR3 nucleotide sequence: TGTGCCAGCAGCGTAATCGGACACCTCTCTGGGGCCAACGTCCTGACTTTC. Filled out from reference TRBV9 and TRBJ2-6, the complete variable domain reads DSGVTQTPKHLITATGQRVTLRCSPRSGDLSVYWYQQSLDQGLQFLIQYYNGEERAKGNILERFSAQQFPDLHSELNLSSLELGDSALYFCASSVIGHLSGANVLTFGAGSRLTVL.

J is TRBJ1-5 and V is TRBV19; TRBD1 is a possible D gene (5 bases). The CDR3 contains 14 residues. Per the germline V gene, CDR1 is LNHDA and CDR2 is SQIVND (reference sequence). The germline V and J ends were trimmed by 3 bases and 4 bases, with 10 bases remaining between them. The CDR3 loop is CASSINPGNQPQHF. The CDR3 DNA is TGTGCCAGTAGTATTAACCCAGGGAATCAGCCCCAGCATTTT.

This chain connects TRBV7-9 to TRBJ2-7, with D possibly matching TRBD2 (5 bases). The CDR3 consists of 12 residues. The germline V gene has CDR1 SEHNR and CDR2 FQNEAQ (reference sequence). With 2 bases removed from V and 4 bases from J, the gap between germline ends came to 6 bases. The CDR3, as DNA: TGTGCCAGCAGCTTATCGGGGTACGAGCAGTACTTC. Translation gives CASSLSGYEQYF.

The V and J genes are TRBV11-2 and TRBJ1-1; perhaps TRBD1 as D (6 bases). The germline gives CDR1 SGHAT, CDR2 FQNNGV. There are 13 residues in the CDR3. V lost 6 bases, J lost 0 bases, and 8 bases lay in between. The CDR3 sequence: CASSTGLNTEAFF. CDR3 bases: TGTGCCAGCAGTACAGGGTTGAACACTGAAGCTTTCTTT.

The chain is built from TRBV6-5 and TRBJ2-7, with TRBD1 identical over 7 bases. CDR3 length: 13 residues. V gave up 2 bases and J gave up 7 bases; unmatched junction bases: 5. Germline V lookup: CDR1 MNHEY, CDR2 SVGAGI. The CDR3 is CASSYNRGQEQYF. The CDR3 DNA follows: TGTGCCAGCAGTTACAACAGGGGACAAGAGCAGTACTTC.

The rearrangement links TRBV6-5 to TRBJ1-1; D is ambiguous. Trimming removed 5 bases from V and 1 base from J, with 8 bases in between. Germline V CDR1 and CDR2: MNHEY, SVGAGI. CDR3 size: 13 residues. The CDR3 DNA is TGTGCCAGCAGTCAACAGAGGAACACTGAAGCTTTCTTT. This gives the protein CASSQQRNTEAFF.

The chain links TRBV7-2 to TRBJ2-1; a possible D gene is TRBD2 (5 bases). The CDR3 is made up of 14 amino acids. Trimming left V 8 bases short and J 4 bases short, with 15 bases between. Germline V gives CDR1 SGHTA, CDR2 FQGNSA. The chain's CDR3 is CASAFSVIYNEQFF. DNA for the CDR3: TGTGCCAGCGCTTTTAGCGTTATTTACAATGAGCAGTTCTTC.

The CDR3 protein is CASSLEPRGGETQYF. As DNA, the CDR3 is TGTGCCAGCAGCTTAGAACCCAGGGGCGGTGAGACCCAGTACTTC. The chain links TRBV13 to TRBJ2-5, with D tentatively TRBD1 (6 bases). The CDR3 runs 15 residues. V was clipped by 1 base and J by 5 bases, with 14 bases between them. Germline CDR1 is PRHDT and CDR2 is FYEKMQ (reference sequence).

The CDR3 loop is CASSVDGGLGSPLHF. CDR3 in DNA: TGTGCCAGCAGCGTAGATGGAGGGTTAGGTTCACCCCTCCACTTT. J is TRBJ1-6 and V is TRBV9; D gene unclear. This CDR3 has 15 residues. The V gene's germline CDR1 is SGDLS and CDR2 YYNGEE. V shed 0 bases and J shed 9 bases, with 13 bases lying between them.

The V and J genes are TRBV9 and TRBJ2-2; D may be TRBD2 (7 bases). Trimming cost V 0 bases and J 1 base, with 10 bases left between them. Germline V gives CDR1 SGDLS, CDR2 YYNGEE. The CDR3 loop spans 16 amino acids. In DNA form, the CDR3 reads TGTGCCAGCAGCGTAGACGGGGGGCGGAACACCGGGGAGCTGTTTTTT. Its protein product is CASSVDGGRNTGELFF.

The chain uses TRBV19 and TRBJ2-5; D call uncertain. This CDR3 spans 14 amino acids. Between the trimmed V and J ends, which lost 5 bases and 1 base, there was a span of 11 bases. Germline V gene lookup returns CDR1 LNHDA and CDR2 SQIVND (reference sequence). This chain's CDR3 is CASSVHSSQETQYF. CDR3 nucleotide sequence: TGTGCCAGTAGTGTTCACAGCAGCCAAGAGACCCAGTACTTC. Looking up the rest from reference TRBV19 and TRBJ2-5 gives the full variable domain: DGGITQSPKYLFRKEGQNVTLSCEQNLNHDAMYWYRQDPGQGLRLIYYSQIVNDFQKGDIAEGYSVSREKKESFPLTVTSAQKNPTAFYLCASSVHSSQETQYFGPGTRLLVL.

This clone was counted once. The rearrangement joins TRBV30 to TRBJ2-4; D gene unclear. Germline CDR1 and CDR2: GTSNPN and SVGIG (reference sequence). The CDR3 is 16 amino acids. V lost 2 bases to trimming and J lost 0 bases, with 14 bases between them. In DNA form, the CDR3 reads TGTGCCTGGAGTAAACTAACTACTATAGCCAAAAACATTCAGTACTTC. This translates into CAWSKLTTIAKNIQYF.

Details on this clone: Sequence at one end of the junction differs from germline and may be a read error. The rearrangement links TRBV2 to TRBJ2-6, with a tentative D call TRBD1 (5 bases). This CDR3 comprises 13 residues. The V gene's germline CDR1 is SNHLY and CDR2 FYNNEI. As DNA, the CDR3 is TGTGCCAGCAGCAACTCTGGGGCCAACGGCCTGACTTTC. This codes for CASSNSGANGLTF. Variable domain in full (rest from reference TRBV2 and TRBJ2-6): EPEVTQTPSHQVTQMGQEVILRCVPISNHLYFYWYRQILGQKVEFLVSFYNNEISEKSEIFDDQFSVERPDGSNFTLKIRSTKLEDSAMYFCASSNSGANGLTFGAGSRLTVL.

This clone was recorded only once. V is TRBV18 and J is TRBJ1-4, with a weak D call TRBD1 (5 bases). Trimming shortened V by 3 bases and J by 4 bases, and 12 bases separated the two germline ends. Germline V gene data show CDR1 as KGHSH and CDR2 as LQKENI. The CDR3 runs 15 residues. The CDR3 spells CASSPIGAVNEKLFF. The CDR3 region has the DNA TGTGCCAGCTCACCGATAGGGGCCGTTAATGAAAAACTGTTTTTT. Based on the CDR3 plus reference TRBV18 and TRBJ1-4, the full variable domain is NAGVMQNPRHLVRRRGQEARLRCSPMKGHSHVYWYRQLPEEGLKFMVYLQKENIIDESGMPKERFSAEFPKEGPSILRIQQVVRGDSAAYFCASSPIGAVNEKLFFGSGTQLSVL.